The T cell receptor beta chain described here comes from a study of T cells in Graves' hyperthyroidism and ophthalmopathy. Whole-study context: At initial diagnosis, before any treatment had begun, peripheral blood was obtained.

Among the patients, aged 18 to 65, hyperthyroidism was newly diagnosed and had lasted under 2 months. Amplification of TCR beta CDR3 regions was performed using RNA transcripts as template. HTBI primers drove first-round RT-PCR of the TCR CDR3. In TCRdb, the multiplex PCR reads were re-called with MiXCR into one record per CDR3 protein. The sample includes around 580,000 distinct CDR3 sequences, approximately 15% of them seen just once. Points on this clonotype: As yet, its antigen is unknown.

Overall study findings and caveats: A median roughly 6.6 months before onset, the model predicted ophthalmopathy. A 13 V-J model separated ophthalmopathy from stable hyperthyroidism.

Sequences were obtained from blood. The source of this sequence is a woman aged 18-29 years with Graves' hyperthyroidism.

The CDR3 is CASKERTGGFGTEAFF. The CDR3 nucleotides are TGTGCCAGCAAGGAAAGGACAGGGGGATTTGGCACTGAAGCTTTCTTT. The chain links TRBV12-3 or TRBV12-4 to TRBJ1-1; 10 bases are shared with TRBD1. The CDR3 is 16 amino acids. V was pared by 7 bases and J by 4 bases, with 12 bases of the junction left unmatched.